The rows below give T cell receptor beta chains drawn from one sample of a study of blood T cell repertoires in COVID-19. The protocol was immunoSEQ multiplex PCR, while the TCRdb copy is restricted to in-frame clones and leaves out a portion. The sample has 200,000 to 250,000 clones, around 90% seen once; the top ten hold roughly 0.8%. The source material was peripheral blood. Receptors were obtained from a young man with COVID-19, enrolled during active disease. Both conserved end residues are part of each CDR3. Rows give clone size only sometimes, using once, few, many, or a class for an expanded clone.

j_call | v_call | clone_size | cdr3_aa
TRBJ1-2 | TRBV19 | - | CAIDRGSNYGYTF
TRBJ2-2 | TRBV4-1 | - | CASSPRTPGQVNTNTGELFF
TRBJ2-5 | TRBV5-1 | - | CASSLEGQGTETQYF
TRBJ1-2 | TRBV6-5 | once | CASSSGQSNYGYTF
TRBJ1-3 | TRBV5-4 | - | CASSFGPSGNTIYF
TRBJ1-2 | TRBV3-1/TRBV3-2 | - | CASSQDDRANYGYTF
TRBJ1-2 | TRBV9 | - | CASSVAPNRVNGYTF
TRBJ1-1 | TRBV10-2 | few | CASSAQGTNTEAFF
TRBJ1-2 | TRBV3-1/TRBV3-2 | - | CASSQPSGYGYTF
TRBJ1-4 | TRBV9 | - | CASSVGTGTGNEKLFF
TRBJ1-4 | TRBV27 | - | CASSLGTGSEKLFF
TRBJ2-7 | TRBV5-4 | - | CASSLNLEQYF
TRBJ2-3 | TRBV5-4 | - | CASSTGLAGGRLSDTQYF
TRBJ1-2 | TRBV18 | - | CASSPRDRADGYTF
TRBJ2-3 | TRBV10-3 | - | CAIGGAGGQNTQYF